This is a list of T cell receptor beta chains from one sample in a study of control samples from healthy donors and cancer patients. Some clones are missing from TCRdb's copy, which holds only in-frame ones; the method was immunoSEQ multiplex PCR. The sample has over 90,000 clones, around 88% seen once; the top ten hold roughly 19%. Sequences were obtained from PBMCs. These receptors all stem from a man in his 60s with lung cancer. Both conserved end residues are part of each CDR3. Fields, in order: D gene, V gene, clone size, J gene, CDR3 protein, CDR3 DNA. D genes are given only for firm matches. Clone size, where shown, is once, few, many, or a class for clones that have expanded.

>.|TRBV7-6|.|TRBJ1-1
CASSLGSSLDVGTEAFF
TGTGCCAGCAGCTTAGGGTCCTCATTGGACGTGGGCACTGAAGCTTTCTTT
>.|TRBV6-5|.|TRBJ1-3
CASRAPGVGNTIYF
TGTGCCAGCAGGGCACCGGGGGTTGGAAACACCATATATTTT
>TRBD1|TRBV30|.|TRBJ2-7
CAWSPRTGAYEQYF
TGTGCCTGGAGTCCTAGGACAGGGGCCTACGAGCAGTACTTC
>TRBD1|TRBV29-1|.|TRBJ1-2
CSVSRDSDYGYTF
TGCAGCGTTAGCCGGGACAGTGACTATGGCTACACCTTC
>.|TRBV7-2|.|TRBJ2-2
CASSSPSGELFF
TGTGCCAGCAGTTCTCCATCCGGGGAGCTGTTTTTT
>TRBD2|TRBV25-1|.|TRBJ2-3
CASSTLAYSTDTQYF
TGTGCCAGCAGTACACTAGCGTATAGCACAGATACGCAGTATTTT
>.|TRBV13|once|TRBJ2-7
CASSPYDPESSYEQYF
TGTGCCAGCAGCCCTTACGACCCTGAAAGCTCCTACGAGCAGTACTTC
>TRBD1|TRBV30|.|TRBJ1-1
CACVPGQGVKDTEAFF
TGTGCCTGCGTTCCGGGACAGGGGGTCAAGGACACTGAAGCTTTCTTT
>TRBD2|TRBV2|.|TRBJ2-5
CASSQIAGGSETQYF
TGTGCCAGCAGTCAGATAGCGGGGGGTTCAGAGACCCAGTACTTC
>.|TRBV27|.|TRBJ2-3
CASSLAQVAADTQYF
TGTGCCAGCAGTTTAGCACAAGTAGCGGCAGATACGCAGTATTTT
>.|TRBV5-1|.|TRBJ2-3
CASSFSTDTQYF
TGCGCCAGCAGCTTTAGCACAGATACGCAGTATTTT
>.|TRBV10-1|.|TRBJ2-1
CASSEGKVGGNEQFF
TGCGCCAGCAGTGAAGGGAAAGTGGGGGGCAATGAGCAGTTCTTC
>TRBD1|TRBV5-1|.|TRBJ1-3
CASSWTGDSGNTIYF
TGCGCCAGCAGCTGGACAGGGGACTCTGGAAACACCATATATTTT
>.|TRBV12-2|.|TRBJ1-5
CASRSRDTNQPQHF
TGTGCAAGTCGGAGCCGGGACACGAATCAGCCCCAGCATTTT
>.|TRBV7-7|.|TRBJ2-3
CASSRKGGSTDTQYF
TGTGCCAGCAGCCGCAAGGGGGGGAGCACAGATACGCAGTATTTT
>TRBD1|TRBV6-1|.|TRBJ2-3
CASSVRDRGIADTQYF
TGTGCCAGCAGTGTTCGGGACAGGGGGATCGCAGATACGCAGTATTTT
>.|TRBV25-1|.|TRBJ1-2
CASRMDGYGYTF
TGTGCCAGCAGGATGGACGGCTATGGCTACACCTTC
>.|TRBV6-4|.|TRBJ2-1
CASSRDLSSYNEQFF
TGTGCCAGCAGTCGGGACCTAAGCTCCTACAATGAGCAGTTCTTC